This TCR beta chain is drawn from a study of blood T cell repertoires in COVID-19. Study-level background: PBMCs, B-cell-depleted T cells, or T cells provided the cDNA or gDNA that made up the material.

As handled by the study authors: Amplification of reference gene primers was used by the study to estimate nucleated cell counts. Method: immunoSEQ multiplex PCR; TCRdb's copy keeps in-frame clones and lacks some. V, J and clone size are those of that table, while D and trimming were read from the DNA. This table has about 270,000 clones, around four fifths appearing once. The CDR3 is 17 amino acids. Trimming left V 4 bases short and J 2 bases short, with 20 bases between. Germline CDR1 and CDR2: LGHDT and YNNKEL (reference sequence). This receptor was taken from an elderly man with acute or convalescent COVID-19. The rearrangement joins TRBV3-1 (or the pseudogene TRBV3-2) to TRBJ1-2; D not resolved. The specimen was peripheral blood. The CDR3 protein is CASSPYDTETRNYGYTF. The CDR3 DNA follows: TGTGCCAGCAGCCCCTACGATACAGAGACTAGGAACTATGGCTACACCTTC.